This TCR beta chain was recovered during a study of Graves' ophthalmopathy and Graves' hyperthyroidism. Study observations and caveats: Researchers report that a 13-signature model separated ophthalmopathy from stable hyperthyroidism, posting 85% to 90% sensitivity and about 80% specificity. Blood also contained most of the expanded thyroid clonotypes above 0.001 frequency.

Amplified material comprised TCR beta CDR3 regions derived from RNA transcripts. HTBI-primed RT-PCR formed the first round, and a multiplex PCR formed the second. TCRdb independently ran MiXCR on the multiplex PCR reads; one entry per CDR3 protein. This sample has about 220,000 distinct CDR3 sequences, with 20% to 25% found just once. Moderate-to-severe activity, CAS at least 3, NOSPECS at least 4 and duration under 3 months characterized donors with ophthalmopathy. PBMCs stemmed from 7.5 to 10 ml of fresh peripheral blood. The CDR3 covers 13 residues. V lost 6 bases to trimming and J lost 4 bases, with 12 bases between them. Germline V gives CDR1 MNHEY, CDR2 SVGEGT. On this clonotype itself: The antigen is undetermined.

The clonotype comes from a woman aged 45-65 years with Graves' ophthalmopathy. The chain uses TRBV6-2 or TRBV6-3 and TRBJ1-1; no definite D call. Sequencing was carried out using peripheral blood. The CDR3 is CASRYLRGTEAFF. The CDR3 DNA reads as TGTGCCAGCAGATACCTTCGGGGCACTGAAGCTTTCTTT.